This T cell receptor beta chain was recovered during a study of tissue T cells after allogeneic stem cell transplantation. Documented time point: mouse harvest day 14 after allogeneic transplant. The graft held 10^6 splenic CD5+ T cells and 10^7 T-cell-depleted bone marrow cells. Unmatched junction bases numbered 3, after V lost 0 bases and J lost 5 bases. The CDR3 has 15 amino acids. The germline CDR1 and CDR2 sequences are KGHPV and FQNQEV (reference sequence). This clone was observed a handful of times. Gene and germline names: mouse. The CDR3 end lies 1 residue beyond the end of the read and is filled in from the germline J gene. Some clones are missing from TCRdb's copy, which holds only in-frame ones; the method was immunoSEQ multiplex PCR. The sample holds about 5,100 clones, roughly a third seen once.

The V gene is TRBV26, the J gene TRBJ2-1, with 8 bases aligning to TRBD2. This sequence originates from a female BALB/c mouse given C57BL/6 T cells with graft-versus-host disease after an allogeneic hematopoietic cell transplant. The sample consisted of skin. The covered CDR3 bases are TGTGCCAGCAGTCTGTCAGGGGGGGGCGATGCTGAGCAGTTC. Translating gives CASSLSGGGDAEQF. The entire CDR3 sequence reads CASSLSGGGDAEQFF.